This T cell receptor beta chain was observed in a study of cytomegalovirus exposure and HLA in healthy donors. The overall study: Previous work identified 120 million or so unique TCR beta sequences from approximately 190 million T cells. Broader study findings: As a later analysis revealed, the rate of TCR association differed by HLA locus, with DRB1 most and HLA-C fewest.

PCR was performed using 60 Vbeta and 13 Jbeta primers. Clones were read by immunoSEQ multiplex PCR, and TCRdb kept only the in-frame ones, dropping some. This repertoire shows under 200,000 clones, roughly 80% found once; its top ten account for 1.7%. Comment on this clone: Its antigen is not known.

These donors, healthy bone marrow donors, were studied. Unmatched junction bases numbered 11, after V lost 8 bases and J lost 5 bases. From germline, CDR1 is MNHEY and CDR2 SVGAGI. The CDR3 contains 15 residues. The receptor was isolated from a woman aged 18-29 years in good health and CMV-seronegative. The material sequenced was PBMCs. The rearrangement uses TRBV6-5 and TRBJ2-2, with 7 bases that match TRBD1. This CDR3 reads CASERTGQVTGELFF. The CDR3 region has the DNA TGTGCCAGCGAGAGGACCGGACAGGTTACCGGGGAGCTGTTTTTT.